The sequence of this T cell receptor (beta chain) was determined in a study of shared clonotypes between healthy human individuals. Study-wide points: Sampling covered nothing but blood. Tissue TCR repertoires likely differ from those found in blood. Shared across a handful of donors were roughly 4.7% of the naive CD4 clonotypes.

Trimming took 4 bases from V and 8 from J; bases not matched to a gene: 9. The germline gives CDR1 SEHNR, CDR2 FQNEAQ (reference sequence). The CDR3 spans 15 residues. Sequencing was performed with immunoSEQ multiplex PCR; in TCRdb, only in-frame clones are kept and a portion is missing. The sample holds some 2,100,000 clones, approximately 94% seen once. As for this clone: The antigen is undetermined.

This chain links TRBV7-9 with TRBJ2-1; 9 bases align to TRBD1. Sequenced sample: naive CD4+ T cells sorted from blood. Indicated subset: CD45RA+ positively selected. This TCR came from a man aged 18 to 35 in good health. The CDR3 here is CASSYTGTGYHEQFF. As DNA, the CDR3 is TGTGCCAGCAGCTACACCGGGACAGGGTATCATGAGCAGTTCTTC.